The 28 T cell receptor beta chains below all came from one sample that was sequenced in a study of T cell clonotyping in hematopoietic cell transplantation. TCRdb keeps only in-frame clones here, not all; method: immunoSEQ multiplex PCR. The data contain 45,000 or so clones, around 83% of them singletons. Time point given: recipient sample about 28 days before transplant, after cytoreduction. This specimen consisted of peripheral blood mononuclear cells, obtained before stem cell transplant. These receptors all come from a man aged 55 to 69 with myelodysplastic syndrome. Some clones in this sample may be carry-over from other donors' samples.

The V and J genes are TRBV20-1 and TRBJ1-2; D gene unclear. The CDR3 totals 11 residues. Germline CDR1 is DFQATT and CDR2 is SNEGSKA (reference sequence). Trimming shortened V by 1 base and J by 2 bases, and 2 bases separated the two germline ends. The CDR3 DNA sequence: TGCAGTGCTAGAGTCAACTATGGCTACACCTTC. As protein: CSARVNYGYTF.

The J gene is TRBJ2-7, the V gene TRBV4-1; D is unresolved. With 1 base removed from V and 7 bases from J, the gap between germline ends came to 11 bases. This CDR3 comprises 13 residues. Germline lookup yields CDR1 MGHRA and CDR2 YSYEKL. The CDR3 sequence: CASSQGPPGEQYF. For the CDR3, the DNA is TGCGCCAGCAGCCAAGGGCCCCCCGGTGAGCAGTACTTC.

The chain carries TRBV5-3 and TRBJ2-2, with D possibly matching TRBD2 (5 bases). TRBV5-3 is sorted into the ORF group, with uncertain function. Trimming left V 0 bases short and J 3 bases short, with 12 bases between. The CDR3 runs to 16 residues. CDR3 bases: TGTGCCAGAAGCTTGGAACGGGGAAAAGACACCGGGGAGCTGTTTTTT. Amino acids: CARSLERGKDTGELFF.

The CDR3 reads CASSLGSRGSGYTF. The CDR3 bases are TGCGCCAGCAGCTTGGGCTCCAGGGGGTCAGGCTACACCTTC. The rearrangement joins TRBV5-1 to TRBJ1-2; 7 nucleotides agree with TRBD1. V gave up 0 bases and J gave up 8 bases; unmatched junction bases: 7. This CDR3 spans 14 amino acids. Germline V lookup: CDR1 SGHRS, CDR2 YFSETQ.

The chain links TRBV29-1 to TRBJ2-1, with 7 bases that match TRBD2. The V gene's germline CDR1 is SQVTM and CDR2 ANQGSEA. V shed 6 bases, J shed 3 bases, and the junction held 8 bases outside the gene matches. The CDR3 sequence is 14 residues long. CDR3 bases: TGCAGCGTCCTCCCTAGCGGAGACTACAATGAGCAGTTCTTC. The encoded protein is CSVLPSGDYNEQFF.

The chain is built from TRBV19 and TRBJ2-2; TRBD1 is a possible D gene (6 bases). The length of the CDR3 is 15 residues. Germline loops: CDR1 LNHDA, CDR2 SQIVND (reference sequence). V was pared by 6 bases and J by 6 bases, with 17 bases between. The chain's CDR3 is CASSPTGGNSGELFF. The CDR3 region has the DNA TGTGCCAGTAGCCCGACAGGAGGAAATTCCGGGGAGCTGTTTTTT.

The chain uses TRBV7-9 and TRBJ2-1; the match to TRBD2 covers 11 bases. This CDR3 comprises 16 residues. The germline gives CDR1 SEHNR, CDR2 FQNEAQ (reference sequence). J was trimmed by 6 bases and V by 3 bases; bases with no gene match: 7. The DNA of the CDR3 is TGTGCCAGCAGCTTCTCAAGACTAGCGGGGCCCAATGAGCAGTTCTTC. Translation: CASSFSRLAGPNEQFF.

This chain joins TRBV13 and TRBJ1-2; possibly TRBD1 for D (6 bases). In germline, CDR1 is PRHDT, CDR2 FYEKMQ (reference sequence). V was cut by 7 bases and J by 1 base, with 22 bases left in between. This CDR3 is 17 amino acids long. The CDR3 loop reads CASTLTSTTGSNYGYTF. The CDR3 DNA reads as TGTGCCAGCACCTTGACCTCTACGACAGGAAGTAACTATGGCTACACCTTC.

The chain couples TRBV19 to TRBJ1-1; TRBD1 agrees at 10 bases. Germline trimming cut 3 bases from V and 5 bases from J; bases unmatched to any gene: 9. There are 16 residues in the CDR3. Germline-derived CDR1 and CDR2 are LNHDA and SQIVND (reference sequence). The CDR3 nucleotides read TGTGCCAGTAGTATGGGAGACAGGGGGCGAGGGACTGAAGCTTTCTTT. Translation gives CASSMGDRGRGTEAFF. The full variable domain, rest sourced from reference TRBV19 and TRBJ1-1, is DGGITQSPKYLFRKEGQNVTLSCEQNLNHDAMYWYRQDPGQGLRLIYYSQIVNDFQKGDIAEGYSVSREKKESFPLTVTSAQKNPTAFYLCASSMGDRGRGTEAFFGQGTRLTVV.

The chain is built from TRBV7-9 and TRBJ1-2, with TRBD1 matching 7 bases. This CDR3 spans 13 amino acids. Trimming took 8 bases from V and 4 from J; bases not matched to a gene: 7. Germline assignment: CDR1 SEHNR and CDR2 FQNEAQ (reference sequence). Here the CDR3 reads CASATGYTYGYTF. CDR3 nucleotide sequence: TGTGCCAGCGCGACAGGGTATACCTATGGCTACACCTTC.

The chain uses TRBV19 and TRBJ1-2, with D possibly TRBD1 on 5 matching bases. Trimming stripped 6 bases from V and 4 bases from J, with 12 bases between. Germline lookup yields CDR1 LNHDA and CDR2 SQIVND (reference sequence). The CDR3 consists of 13 residues. CDR3 bases: TGTGCCAGTAGGCTGGGGGGAGGCTATGGCTACACCTTC. Amino acid sequence: CASRLGGGYGYTF.

The genes are TRBV4-2 and TRBJ2-3, with 11 bases fitting TRBD2. Germline V lookup: CDR1 LGHNA, CDR2 YNFKEQ. V shed 3 bases and J 11 bases; nucleotides not matched to a gene: 13. The length of the CDR3 is 16 residues. DNA for the CDR3: TGTGCCAGCAGCCACGGTCCGGGACTAGCGGACCCTTTGCAGTATTTT. Translation gives CASSHGPGLADPLQYF.

The sample holds one count of this clone. The chain uses TRBV19 and TRBJ1-2; D call uncertain. The CDR3 totals 14 residues. Per the germline V gene, CDR1 is LNHDA and CDR2 is SQIVND (reference sequence). V was trimmed by 3 bases and J by 4 bases, leaving 12 bases between them. This CDR3 is CASSMAPQVYGYTF. The CDR3 DNA reads as TGTGCCAGTAGTATGGCCCCCCAAGTCTATGGCTACACCTTC.

CDR3 sequence: CANLWSHQPQHF. CDR3 coding DNA: TGTGCCAACCTCTGGTCGCATCAGCCCCAGCATTTT. The chain has TRBV21-1 and TRBJ1-5. TRBV21-1 is shown as a pseudogene. The CDR3 consists of 12 residues.

The V and J genes are TRBV29-1 and TRBJ1-2, with 7 positions matching TRBD1. Germline V lookup: CDR1 SQVTM, CDR2 ANQGSEA. Trimming cost V 2 bases and J 2 bases; bases outside gene matches: 11. The CDR3 covers 16 residues. The CDR3 spells CSVEPRTGTDNYGYTF. CDR3 nucleotide sequence: TGCAGCGTTGAACCGAGAACCGGGACAGACAACTATGGCTACACCTTC.

CDR3 in amino acids: CAWSRTGSRYEQYF. In DNA form, the CDR3 reads TGTGCCTGGAGCAGAACAGGGTCCAGGTACGAGCAGTACTTC. The chain links TRBV30 to TRBJ2-7; TRBD1 might be the D (6 bases). CDR1 is GTSNPN and CDR2 is SVGIG in the germline V gene (reference sequence). The CDR3 has 14 amino acids. Trimming left V 3 bases short and J 4 bases short, with 16 bases between. Together with reference TRBV30 and TRBJ2-7, the CDR3 gives the full variable domain: SQTIHQWPATLVQPVGSPLSLECTVEGTSNPNLYWYRQAAGRGLQLLFYSVGIGQISSEVPQNLSASRPQDRQFILSSKKLLLSDSGFYLCAWSRTGSRYEQYFGPGTRLTVT.

The rearrangement joins TRBV11-2 to TRBJ2-2, with TRBD2 identical over 10 bases. Germline V lookup: CDR1 SGHAT, CDR2 FQNNGV. This CDR3 has 16 amino acids. V trimming: 3 bases; J trimming: 5 bases; junction bases outside the gene matches: 6. CDR3 sequence: CASSFLAGGWTGELFF. CDR3 nucleotides: TGTGCCAGCAGCTTCTTAGCGGGGGGTTGGACCGGGGAGCTGTTTTTT.

The chain employs TRBV5-5 and TRBJ2-2; no clear D gene. In germline, CDR1 is SGHKS, CDR2 YYEKEE (reference sequence). V was clipped by 2 bases and J by 5 bases, with 7 bases between them. This CDR3 region has 13 residues. This CDR3 reads CASSFLDTGELFF. The CDR3 DNA reads as TGTGCCAGCAGCTTTCTGGATACCGGGGAGCTGTTTTTT.

In this sample, this clone turned up a few times. CDR3 sequence reads: CASSLVAGRDNEQFF. The DNA of the CDR3 is TGTGCCAGCAGCTTAGTAGCGGGAAGGGACAATGAGCAGTTCTTC. The chain couples TRBV7-6 to TRBJ2-1; 8 nucleotides agree with TRBD2. V lost 1 base to trimming and J lost 5 bases; unmatched junction nucleotides: 4. The CDR3 covers 15 residues. Germline V CDR1 and CDR2: SGHVS, FNYEAQ.

The chain employs TRBV4-2 and TRBJ1-6; D gene uncertain. V was pared by 3 bases and J by 8 bases, with 11 bases between. Per germline, CDR1 LGHNA and CDR2 YNFKEQ. The CDR3 consists of 14 residues. The CDR3 coding sequence is TGTGCCAGCAGCCACGGGAGTTTTGATTCACCCCTCCACTTT. Protein product: CASSHGSFDSPLHF.

Concerning this clone itself: This same CDR3 is encoded by further DNA sequences in the sample. The chain combines TRBV19 with TRBJ2-3, with 8 bases fitting TRBD1. Germline V gives CDR1 LNHDA, CDR2 SQIVND (reference sequence). The CDR3 covers 14 residues. Losses at the gene ends were 6 bases for V and 0 bases for J; bases not matched to a gene: 2. The CDR3 nucleotides read TGTGCCAGTAGCCGACAGGGGAGCACAGATACGCAGTATTTT. Translation: CASSRQGSTDTQYF.

The chain recombines TRBV7-2 with TRBJ1-4; 10 nucleotides align to TRBD1. The CDR3 consists of 16 residues. The ends lost 5 bases at V and 3 bases at J; junction bases unmatched: 6. Germline V lookup: CDR1 SGHTA, CDR2 FQGNSA. The CDR3 loop reads CASSTTGGKSNEKLFF. In DNA, the CDR3 is TGTGCCAGCAGCACGACAGGGGGCAAATCTAATGAAAAACTGTTTTTT. Looking up the rest from reference TRBV7-2 and TRBJ1-4 gives the full variable domain: GAGVSQSPSNKVTEKGKDVELRCDPISGHTALYWYRQSLGQGLEFLIYFQGNSAPDKSGLPSDRFSAERTGGSVSTLTIQRTQQEDSAVYLCASSTTGGKSNEKLFFGSGTQLSVL.

The chain employs TRBV10-1 and TRBJ2-1; no reliable D call. The V and J ends lost 4 bases and 9 bases respectively, with 16 bases between them. CDR3 length: 14 residues. Germline values: CDR1 WNHNN, CDR2 SYGVQD (reference sequence). This CDR3 is CASSAAGRTGEQFF. CDR3 DNA sequence: TGCGCCAGCAGTGCGGCAGGCCGTACGGGTGAGCAGTTCTTC.

The chain uses TRBV12-5 and TRBJ1-1, with D tentatively TRBD1 (5 bases). V was clipped by 9 bases and J by 1 base, with 15 bases between them. The germline CDR1 and CDR2 sequences are LGHNT and FRNRAP. CDR3 size: 14 residues. This CDR3 reads CASGPQGANTEAFF. In nucleotides, the CDR3 is TGTGCTAGCGGTCCCCAGGGCGCGAACACTGAAGCTTTCTTT.

The gene calls are TRBV27 and TRBJ2-7; 11 positions agree with TRBD2. Germline CDR1 and CDR2: MNHEY and SMNVEV (reference sequence). This CDR3 has 15 amino acids. J gave up 5 bases and V 5 bases, and 8 bases lay outside the gene matches. The DNA for the CDR3 is TGTGCCAGCAGTACTCGACTAGCGGGGAAGAACGAGCAGTACTTC. Translating gives CASSTRLAGKNEQYF.

CDR3 sequence (DNA): TGTGCCAGCAGTGGTAGACAGGGTGGGGACTATGGCTACACCTTC. Translated, it gives CASSGRQGGDYGYTF. The chain carries TRBV27 and TRBJ1-2; TRBD1 aligns across 7 bases. CDR1 MNHEY and CDR2 SMNVEV come from the germline V gene (reference sequence). Trimming took 5 bases from V and 3 from J; bases not matched to a gene: 9. The CDR3 runs 15 residues.

This chain uses TRBV7-2 with TRBJ2-7, with D possibly TRBD2 on 7 matching bases. V lost 5 bases to trimming and J lost 0 bases, with 23 bases between them. The CDR3 has 18 amino acids. Germline values: CDR1 SGHTA, CDR2 FQGNSA. The CDR3 DNA reads as TGTGCCAGCAGCAGTGGGGGGGGCCGGGCCTCGGTCTCCTACGAGCAGTACTTC. Protein sequence: CASSSGGGRASVSYEQYF.

This clone was seen a handful of times. This chain connects TRBV5-6 to TRBJ1-2; D not certain. The germline V and J ends were trimmed by 0 bases and 5 bases, with 2 bases remaining between them. The germline gives CDR1 SGHDT, CDR2 YYEEEE. The CDR3 sequence is 11 residues long. The CDR3 nucleotides read TGTGCCAGCAGCTTGGAGTATGGCTACACCTTC. It specifies CASSLEYGYTF.